The TCR delta chain described here comes from a study of gamma-delta T cells after stem cell transplantation. As regards this clone: TCRdb's protein for this DNA is that of a much larger clone and differs from the translation at residue 8, likely a read error; the protein shown is the DNA translation.

TCRdb ran CATT on the RT-PCR reads. The table has over a thousand delta-chain clones, under 2% seen once. The CDR3 sequence is 18 residues long. With 3 bases removed from V and 2 bases from J, the gap between germline ends came to 24 bases. Germline V gives CDR1 GEAIGNYY, CDR2 EKD. The TCR originated in a human donor. It is not recorded whose cells these are; they may come from a transplant donor. Sequencing was performed on gamma-delta T cells. The genes are TRDV2 and TRDJ1; D is ambiguous. The CDR3 here is CACDPLRAYPNFTDKLIF. In DNA, the CDR3 is TGTGCCTGTGACCCCTTGAGGGCCTATCCAAACTTTACCGATAAACTCATCTTT.